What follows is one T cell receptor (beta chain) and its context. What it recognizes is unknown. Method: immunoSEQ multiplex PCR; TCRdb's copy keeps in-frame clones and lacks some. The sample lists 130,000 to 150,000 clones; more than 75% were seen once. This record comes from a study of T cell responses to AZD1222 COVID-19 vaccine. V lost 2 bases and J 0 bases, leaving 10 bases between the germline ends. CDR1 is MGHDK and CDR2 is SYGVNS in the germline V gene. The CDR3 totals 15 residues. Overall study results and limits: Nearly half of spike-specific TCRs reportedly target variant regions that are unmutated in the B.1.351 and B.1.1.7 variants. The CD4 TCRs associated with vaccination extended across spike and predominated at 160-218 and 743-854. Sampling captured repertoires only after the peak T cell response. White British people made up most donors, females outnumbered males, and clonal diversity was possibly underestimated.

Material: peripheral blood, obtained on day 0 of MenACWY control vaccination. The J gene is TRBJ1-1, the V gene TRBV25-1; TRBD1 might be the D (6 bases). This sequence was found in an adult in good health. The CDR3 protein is CASSEVDSMNTEAFF. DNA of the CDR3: TGTGCCAGCAGTGAAGTGGACAGTATGAACACTGAAGCTTTCTTT.